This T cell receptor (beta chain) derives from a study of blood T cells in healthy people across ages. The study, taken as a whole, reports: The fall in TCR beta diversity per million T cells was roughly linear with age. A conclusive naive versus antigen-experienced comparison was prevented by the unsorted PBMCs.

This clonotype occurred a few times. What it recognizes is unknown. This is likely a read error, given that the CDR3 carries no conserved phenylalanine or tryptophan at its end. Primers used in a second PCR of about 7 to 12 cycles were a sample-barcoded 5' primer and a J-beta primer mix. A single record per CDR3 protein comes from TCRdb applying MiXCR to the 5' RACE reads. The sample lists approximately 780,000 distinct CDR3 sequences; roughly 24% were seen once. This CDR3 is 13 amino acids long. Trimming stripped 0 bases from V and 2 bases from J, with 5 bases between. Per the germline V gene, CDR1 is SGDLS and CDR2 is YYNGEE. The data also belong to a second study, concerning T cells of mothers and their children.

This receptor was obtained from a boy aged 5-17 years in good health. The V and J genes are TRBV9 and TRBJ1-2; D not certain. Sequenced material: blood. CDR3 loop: CASSVARNYGYTL. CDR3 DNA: TGTGCCAGCAGCGTAGCAAGGAACTATGGCTACACCCTC.